What follows is one TCR beta chain and its context. Its specificity is not known. The PCR employed 60 Vbeta primers together with 13 Jbeta primers. Profiled with immunoSEQ multiplex PCR; TCRdb holds only in-frame clones, not every one. The sample is made up of tens of thousands of clones, and the top ten hold about 3.8% of it. The sample is drawn from a study of cytomegalovirus exposure and HLA in healthy donors. About the study: Across a few hundred genotyped donors, about 81% landed in the Caucasian-associated ancestry cluster. Study findings and constraints: An analysis was carried out later, and it reportedly showed fewer N-insertions in an Asian-associated ancestry cluster than the roughly 670-donor mean. Other equally common chains were less clonally expanded than HLA-associated TCR beta chains, a later analysis showed. Trimming of TCR beta V- and J-genes showed a link, identified in a later analysis, to a missense DCLRE1C variant.

Input material: PBMCs. This receptor was identified in a female donor in good health and CMV-seropositive.

CDR3 region: CASSHGQGGETQYF. The CDR3 DNA is TGTGCCAGCAGCCACGGACAGGGTGGAGAGACCCAGTACTTC. The chain carries TRBV4-2 and TRBJ2-5; 8 nucleotides agree with TRBD1. With 3 bases clipped from V and 4 bases from J, the junction kept 4 bases outside the gene matches. The CDR3 loop spans 14 amino acids. Germline V gene data show CDR1 as LGHNA and CDR2 as YNFKEQ.